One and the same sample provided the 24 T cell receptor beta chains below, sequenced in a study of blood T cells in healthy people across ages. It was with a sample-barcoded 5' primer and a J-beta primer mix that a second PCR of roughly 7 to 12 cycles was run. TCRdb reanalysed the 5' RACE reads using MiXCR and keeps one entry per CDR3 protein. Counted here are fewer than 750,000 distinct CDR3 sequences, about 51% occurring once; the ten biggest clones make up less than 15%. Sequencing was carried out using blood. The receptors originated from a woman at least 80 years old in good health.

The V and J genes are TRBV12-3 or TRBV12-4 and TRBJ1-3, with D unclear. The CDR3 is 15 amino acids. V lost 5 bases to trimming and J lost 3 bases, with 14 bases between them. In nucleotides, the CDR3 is TGTGCCAGCAGTCCGAGACTGGACCGTGGAAACACCATATATTTT. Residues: CASSPRLDRGNTIYF.

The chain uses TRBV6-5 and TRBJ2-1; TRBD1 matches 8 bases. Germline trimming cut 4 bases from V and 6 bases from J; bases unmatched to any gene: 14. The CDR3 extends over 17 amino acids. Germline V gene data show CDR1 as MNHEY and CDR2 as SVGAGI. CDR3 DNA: TGTGCCAGCAGTTCGCCATGGACAGGGAAGATAGGCAATGAGCAGTTCTTC. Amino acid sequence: CASSSPWTGKIGNEQFF.

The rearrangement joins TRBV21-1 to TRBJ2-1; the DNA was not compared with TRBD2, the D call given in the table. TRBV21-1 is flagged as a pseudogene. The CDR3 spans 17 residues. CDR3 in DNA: TGTGCCAGCAGCAAAGTTCCTCTGGCGGGAAACTCCAATGAGCAGTTCTTC. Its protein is CASSKVPLAGNSNEQFF.

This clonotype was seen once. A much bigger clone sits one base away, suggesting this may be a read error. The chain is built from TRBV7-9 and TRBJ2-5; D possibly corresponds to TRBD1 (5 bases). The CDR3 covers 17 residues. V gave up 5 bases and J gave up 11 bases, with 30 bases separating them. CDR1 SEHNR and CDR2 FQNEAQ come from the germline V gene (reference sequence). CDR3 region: CASSVRTTGVGNNEQYF. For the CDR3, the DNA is TGTGCCAGCAGCGTGAGAACTACAGGAGTTGGGAACAATGAGCAGTACTTC. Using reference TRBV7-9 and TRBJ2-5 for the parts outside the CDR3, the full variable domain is DTGVSQNPRHKITKRGQNVTFRCDPISEHNRLYWYRQTLGQGPEFLTYFQNEAQLEKSRLLSDRFSAERPKGSFSTLEIQRTEQGDSAMYLCASSVRTTGVGNNEQYFGPGTRLLVL.

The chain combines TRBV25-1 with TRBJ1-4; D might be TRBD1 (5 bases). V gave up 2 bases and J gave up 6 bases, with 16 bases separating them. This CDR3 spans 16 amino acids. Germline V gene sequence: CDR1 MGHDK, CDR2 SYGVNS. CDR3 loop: CASSELGSGLYEKLFF. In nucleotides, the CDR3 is TGTGCCAGCAGTGAACTAGGTTCGGGGCTGTATGAAAAACTGTTTTTT.

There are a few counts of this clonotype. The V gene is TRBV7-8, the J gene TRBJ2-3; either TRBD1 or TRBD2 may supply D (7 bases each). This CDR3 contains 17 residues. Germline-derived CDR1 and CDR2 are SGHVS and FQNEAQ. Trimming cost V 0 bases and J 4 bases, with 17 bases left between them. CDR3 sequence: CASSLALAGGEADTQYF. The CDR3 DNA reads TGTGCCAGCAGCTTAGCCCTAGCAGGGGGGGAGGCAGATACGCAGTATTTT.

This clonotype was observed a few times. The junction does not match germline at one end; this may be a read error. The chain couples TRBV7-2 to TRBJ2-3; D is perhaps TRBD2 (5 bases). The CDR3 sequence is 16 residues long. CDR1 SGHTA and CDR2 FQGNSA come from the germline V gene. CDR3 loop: CASSLGVGGSTDTQYF. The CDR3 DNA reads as TGTGCCAGCAGTTTAGGAGTTGGAGGAAGCACAGATACGCAGTATTTT.

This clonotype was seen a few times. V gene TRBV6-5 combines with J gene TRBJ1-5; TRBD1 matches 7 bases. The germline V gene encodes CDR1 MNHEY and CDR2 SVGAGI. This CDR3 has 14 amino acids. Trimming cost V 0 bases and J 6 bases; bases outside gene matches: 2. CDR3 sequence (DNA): TGTGCCAGCAGTTACTCACAGGGGACTCAGCCCCAGCATTTT. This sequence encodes CASSYSQGTQPQHF.

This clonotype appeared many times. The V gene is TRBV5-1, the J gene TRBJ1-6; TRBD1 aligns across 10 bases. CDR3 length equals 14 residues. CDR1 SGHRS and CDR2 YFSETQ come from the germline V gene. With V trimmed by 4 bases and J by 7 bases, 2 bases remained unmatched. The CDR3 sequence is CASSPDRGNSPLHF. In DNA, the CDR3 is TGCGCCAGCAGCCCGGACAGGGGGAATTCACCCCTCCACTTT.

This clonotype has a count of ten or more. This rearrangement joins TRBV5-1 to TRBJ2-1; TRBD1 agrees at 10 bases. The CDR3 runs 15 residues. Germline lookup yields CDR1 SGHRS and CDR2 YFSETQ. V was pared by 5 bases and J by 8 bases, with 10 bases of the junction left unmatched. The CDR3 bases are TGCGCCAGCAGGCAGCCGGGACAGGGGCTCGATGAGCAGTTCTTC. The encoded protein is CASRQPGQGLDEQFF. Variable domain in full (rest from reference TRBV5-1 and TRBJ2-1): KAGVTQTPRYLIKTRGQQVTLSCSPISGHRSVSWYQQTPGQGLQFLFEYFSETQRNKGNFPGRFSGRQFSNSRSEMNVSTLELGDSALYLCASRQPGQGLDEQFFGPGTRLTVL.

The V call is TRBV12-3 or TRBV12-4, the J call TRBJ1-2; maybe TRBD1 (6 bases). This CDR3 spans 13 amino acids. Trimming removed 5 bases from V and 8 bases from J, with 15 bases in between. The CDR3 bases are TGTGCCAGCAGTAGGGGACACCTAAGCGGCTACACCTTC. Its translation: CASSRGHLSGYTF.

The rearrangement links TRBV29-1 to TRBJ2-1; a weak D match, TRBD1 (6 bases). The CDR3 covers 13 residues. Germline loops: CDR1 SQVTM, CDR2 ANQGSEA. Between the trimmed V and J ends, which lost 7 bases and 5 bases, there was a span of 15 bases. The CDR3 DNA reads TGCAGCGGCGGACAGACAGCTAACAATGAGCAGTTCTTC. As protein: CSGGQTANNEQFF.

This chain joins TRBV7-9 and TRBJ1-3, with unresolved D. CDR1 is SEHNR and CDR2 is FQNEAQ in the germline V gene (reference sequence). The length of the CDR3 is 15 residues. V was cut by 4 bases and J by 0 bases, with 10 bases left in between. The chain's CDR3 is CASSSQALSGNTIYF. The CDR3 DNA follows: TGTGCCAGCAGCTCCCAGGCACTCTCTGGAAACACCATATATTTT.

CDR3 sequence (DNA): TGTGCCAGCAGATCCTCCGGGACTAGCGTTGAGACCCAGTACTTC. Its protein is CASRSSGTSVETQYF. The chain couples TRBV5-6 to TRBJ2-5; TRBD2 matches 10 bases. This CDR3 region has 15 residues. The junction had 9 bases not matched to a gene; V was cut back by 5 bases and J by 5 bases. Germline CDR1 is SGHDT and CDR2 is YYEEEE. Full variable domain (missing parts from reference TRBV5-6 and TRBJ2-5): DAGVTQSPTHLIKTRGQQVTLRCSPKSGHDTVSWYQQALGQGPQFIFQYYEEEERQRGNFPDRFSGHQFPNYSSELNVNALLLGDSALYLCASRSSGTSVETQYFGPGTRLLVL.

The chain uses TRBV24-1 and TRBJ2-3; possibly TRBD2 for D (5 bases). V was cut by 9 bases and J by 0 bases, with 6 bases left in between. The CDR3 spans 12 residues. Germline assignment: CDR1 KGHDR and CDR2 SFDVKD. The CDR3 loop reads CATSGSTDTQYF. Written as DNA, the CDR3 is TGTGCCACCTCGGGGAGCACAGATACGCAGTATTTT.

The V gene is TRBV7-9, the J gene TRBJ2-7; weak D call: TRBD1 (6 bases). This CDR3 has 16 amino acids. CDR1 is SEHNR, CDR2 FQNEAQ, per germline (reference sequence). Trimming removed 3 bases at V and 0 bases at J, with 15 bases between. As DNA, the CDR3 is TGTGCCAGCAGCTTGTTAGGACAGTCCGCCTCCTACGAGCAGTACTTC. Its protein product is CASSLLGQSASYEQYF. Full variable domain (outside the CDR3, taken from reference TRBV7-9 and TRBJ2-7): DTGVSQNPRHKITKRGQNVTFRCDPISEHNRLYWYRQTLGQGPEFLTYFQNEAQLEKSRLLSDRFSAERPKGSFSTLEIQRTEQGDSAMYLCASSLLGQSASYEQYFGPGTRLTVT.

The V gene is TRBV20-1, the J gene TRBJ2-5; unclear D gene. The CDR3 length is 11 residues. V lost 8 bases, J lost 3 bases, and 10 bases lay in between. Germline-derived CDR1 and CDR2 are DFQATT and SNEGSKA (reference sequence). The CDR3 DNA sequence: TGCAGTACAGAGAACAAAGAGACCCAGTACTTC. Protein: CSTENKETQYF.

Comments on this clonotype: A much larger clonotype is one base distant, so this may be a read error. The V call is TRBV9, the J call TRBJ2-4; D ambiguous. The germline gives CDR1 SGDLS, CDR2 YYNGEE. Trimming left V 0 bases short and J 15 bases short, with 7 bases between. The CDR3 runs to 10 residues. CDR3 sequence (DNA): TGTGCCAGCAGCGTAGACGAGCGGTACTTC. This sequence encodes CASSVDERYF.

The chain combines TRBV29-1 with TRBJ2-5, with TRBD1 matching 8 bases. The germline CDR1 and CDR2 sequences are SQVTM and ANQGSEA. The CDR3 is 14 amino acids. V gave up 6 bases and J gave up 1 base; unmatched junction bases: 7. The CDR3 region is CSVDRGGFQETQYF. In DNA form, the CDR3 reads TGCAGCGTAGACAGGGGTGGGTTCCAAGAGACCCAGTACTTC.

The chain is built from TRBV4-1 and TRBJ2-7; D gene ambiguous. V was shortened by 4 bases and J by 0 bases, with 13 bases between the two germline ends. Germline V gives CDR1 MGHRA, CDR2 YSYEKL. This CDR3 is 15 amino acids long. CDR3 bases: TGCGCCAGCAGCCTTGGATGGCCCCTCTCCTACGAGCAGTACTTC. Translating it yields CASSLGWPLSYEQYF.

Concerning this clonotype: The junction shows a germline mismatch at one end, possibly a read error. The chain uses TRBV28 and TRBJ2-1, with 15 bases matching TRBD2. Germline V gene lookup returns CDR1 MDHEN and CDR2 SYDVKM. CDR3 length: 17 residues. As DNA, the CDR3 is TGTGCCGGCAGAGGACTAGCGGGAGGGGGCTCCTACAATGAGCAGTTCTTC. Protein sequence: CAGRGLAGGGSYNEQFF.

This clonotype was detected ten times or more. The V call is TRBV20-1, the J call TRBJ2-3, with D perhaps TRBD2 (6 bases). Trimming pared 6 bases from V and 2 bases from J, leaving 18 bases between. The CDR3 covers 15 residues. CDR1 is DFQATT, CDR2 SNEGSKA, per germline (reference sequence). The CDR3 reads CSAPRDFPSTDTQYF. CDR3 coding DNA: TGCAGTGCGCCCCGGGACTTTCCTTCCACAGATACGCAGTATTTT.

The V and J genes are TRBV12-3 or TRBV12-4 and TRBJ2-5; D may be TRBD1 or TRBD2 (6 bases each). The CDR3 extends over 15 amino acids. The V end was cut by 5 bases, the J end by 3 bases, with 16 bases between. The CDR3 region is CASSQRGVSKETQYF. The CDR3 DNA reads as TGTGCCAGCAGTCAGAGGGGGGTGAGCAAAGAGACCCAGTACTTC.

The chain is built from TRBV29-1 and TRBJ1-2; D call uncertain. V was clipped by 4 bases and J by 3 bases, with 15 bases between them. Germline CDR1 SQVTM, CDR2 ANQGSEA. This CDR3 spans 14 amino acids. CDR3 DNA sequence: TGCAGCGTTGGCCCGGGGAGCCCCGACTATGGCTACACCTTC. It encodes CSVGPGSPDYGYTF.